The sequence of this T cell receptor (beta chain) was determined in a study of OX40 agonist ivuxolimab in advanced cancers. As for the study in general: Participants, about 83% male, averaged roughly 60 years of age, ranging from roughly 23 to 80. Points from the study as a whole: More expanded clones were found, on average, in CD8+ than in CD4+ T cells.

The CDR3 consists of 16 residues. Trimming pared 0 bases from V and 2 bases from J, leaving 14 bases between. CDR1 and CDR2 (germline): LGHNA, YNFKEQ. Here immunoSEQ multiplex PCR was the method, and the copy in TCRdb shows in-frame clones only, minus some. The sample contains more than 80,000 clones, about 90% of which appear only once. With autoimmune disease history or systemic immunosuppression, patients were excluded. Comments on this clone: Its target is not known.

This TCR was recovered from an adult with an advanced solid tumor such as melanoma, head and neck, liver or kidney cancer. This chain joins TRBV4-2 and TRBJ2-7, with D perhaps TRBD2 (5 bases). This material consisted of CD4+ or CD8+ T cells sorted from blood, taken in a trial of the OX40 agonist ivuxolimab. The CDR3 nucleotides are TGTGCCAGCAGCCAAGATTGGACTTCGCCGACCTACGAGCAGTACTTC. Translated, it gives CASSQDWTSPTYEQYF.